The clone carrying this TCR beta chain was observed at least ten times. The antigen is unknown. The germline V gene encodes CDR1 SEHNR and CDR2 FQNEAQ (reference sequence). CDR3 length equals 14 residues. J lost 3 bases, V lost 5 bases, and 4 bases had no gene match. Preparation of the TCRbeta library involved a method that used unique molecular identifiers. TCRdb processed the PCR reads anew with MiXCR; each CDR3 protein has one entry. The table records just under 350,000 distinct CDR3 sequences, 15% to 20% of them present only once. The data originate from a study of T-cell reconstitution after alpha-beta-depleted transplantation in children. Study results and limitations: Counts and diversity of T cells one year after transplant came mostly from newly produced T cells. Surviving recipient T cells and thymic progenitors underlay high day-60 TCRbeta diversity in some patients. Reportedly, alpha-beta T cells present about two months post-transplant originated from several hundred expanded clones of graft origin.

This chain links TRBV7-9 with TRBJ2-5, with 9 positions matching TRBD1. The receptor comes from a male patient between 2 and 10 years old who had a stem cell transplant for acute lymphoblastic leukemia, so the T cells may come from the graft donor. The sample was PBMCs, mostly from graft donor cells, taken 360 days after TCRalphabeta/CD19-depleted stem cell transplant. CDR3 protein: CASSRGQGEETQYF. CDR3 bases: TGTGCCAGCAGCCGGGGACAGGGTGAAGAGACCCAGTACTTC.